The subject of this entry is one TCR beta chain. This clone was found once. Its antigen remains unidentified. Base quality data are lacking; no much larger clone is found one base away. The germline ends are 14 bases apart after V is trimmed by 2 bases and J by 0 bases. CDR1 SGHAT and CDR2 FQDESV are derived from the germline V gene (reference sequence). Reading from cysteine to phenylalanine, the CDR3 counts 16 amino acids. Of all the DNA, just the CDR3 is kept, 48 bases in frame from base 1. The data were taken from a study of cytomegalovirus exposure and HLA in healthy donors (TCRdb year 2017). A note on the overall study: An earlier analysis of about 530 of the donors reported around 280 Gb of sequence data and 117 million unique TCR beta sequences obtained from around 190 million T cells. Both class I and class II loci were covered by HLA typing, at four-digit resolution. Alongside the repertoire data, information on donor age, sex, ethnicity and CMV serostatus was compiled. To decide whether each TCR beta V gene segment behaved as functional or pseudogenic, an earlier analysis of some 600 of the donors relied on high-throughput TCR beta sequencing. Among 300 to 500 genotyped donors of the cohort, an average of approximately 240,000 unique TCR beta nucleotide sequences was sequenced per donor, of which about 18% were non-productive. The study aimed to test whether signatures of past pathogen exposure could be identified by cataloging public T cell receptors. To predict cytomegalovirus infection status, the study combined high-throughput TCR immunosequencing, statistical association of individual TCRs with disease status, and machine learning. Rather than using new phenotypic data, the later analysis identified candidate immune exposures from TCR beta sequences and from how often those sequences occurred across donors. A later analysis re-examined previously published TCR beta repertoires from several hundred donors and added high-resolution HLA genotyping to investigate patterns of TCR occurrence. The number of typed donors differed by locus: roughly 629-640 for A, B, C, DRB1 and DQB1; some 540 for DQA1; about 600 for DPA1; and around 450 for DPB1. Along with the approximately 700-subject first cohort, a separate validation cohort of more than 90 different subjects was used. Of the 300 to 450 genotyped donors, roughly 80% fell in the genetic ancestry cluster associated with self-reported Caucasian donors. The study used immunosequencing to profile the T cell repertoires of 670 or so subjects and linked those repertoires to cytomegalovirus serostatus. Every repertoire in the discovery cohort had been generated on one and the same sequencing platform. Genome-wide SNP genotypes for about 55% of the 666 donors were used in a later genetic analysis, which treated that subset as a discovery cohort. Roughly 300 gigabases of sequencing data and approximately 91 million unique TCR sequences made up an early release that covered some 640 HLA-typed donors. Roughly 5 DR-DQ haplotypes were handled as single units for association and clustering because linkage in the cohort was strong.

The cohort comprised under 700 healthy bone marrow donors. At the time of sampling, all cohort members were nominally healthy, though unrecorded immune exposures were likely present. The donor was CMV seronegative and belonged to the group of 380 or so seronegative cohort members. Every donor gave a peripheral blood sample, and the peripheral blood mononuclear cells from that sample were used for TCR beta sequencing. The Qiagen DNeasy Blood Extraction Kit was used to extract genomic DNA from the blood cell samples. Library preparation was by the immunoSEQ multiplex PCR assay. The multiplex PCR relied on a mix of 60 forward primers for TCR Vbeta segments and 13 reverse primers for TCR Jbeta segments. The CDR3 region of rearranged TCR beta genes was amplified from genomic DNA by a multiplex PCR assay. On the Illumina HiSeq System, the amplified TCR beta libraries were sequenced as 87-base-pair reads. The paper's data handling went like this. A later analysis tallied approximately 87 million unique TCR beta chains across the 666 repertoires, and about 12 million of those chains were shared by two or more donors. Raw reads were error-corrected and collapsed into unique sequences with a nearest-neighbor algorithm that merged closely related sequences to remove PCR and sequencing errors. CDR3 sequences were aligned to IMGT reference sequences to assign V, D and J gene segments. For a sequence to be retained, at least a six-nucleotide match to both a V gene segment and a J gene segment was required. Rearrangements were classified as productive when the CDR3 lacked stop codons and remained in frame with V and J, and all other rearrangements were classified as non-productive. CDR3 was defined by IMGT convention, running from the second conserved V-encoded cysteine to the conserved J-encoded phenylalanine. In an earlier analysis of more than 550 of the donors, sequences lacking an unambiguous match to a single V gene segment were excluded. In an earlier analysis of approximately 500 of the donors, a V segment was called functional when productive rearrangements were above 56.7%, and segregating when the standard deviation between donors exceeded 5%. A statistical classification framework was built to diagnose cytomegalovirus status from the catalog of TCR beta chain sequences. In a later analysis, TCR nucleotide sequences were compared against IMGT/GENE-DB human TR gene sequences so that V and J genes could be assigned. In a later analysis, CDR3 sequences and most-parsimonious VDJ recombination scenarios were assigned using the TCRdist pipeline. In a later analysis, each TCR beta chain was defined by its CDR3 amino acid sequence together with its V-gene family, and reads without a unique V-gene family were excluded. In a later analysis, some 600 highly shared, low-generation-probability nucleotide sequences were removed to address suspected cross-contamination and a sequencing artifact. A later analysis calculated a clonal expansion index for each public chain from normalized within-repertoire ranks of inferred template counts. In a later analysis, generation probabilities were computed with a VDJ recombination model fitted to out-of-frame rearrangements, and the resulting probabilities were checked against IGoR. Hypergeometric tests were used in a later analysis to score TCR-TCR, TCR-HLA and TCR-CMV co-occurrence, with a repertoire-size bias correction applied to the TCR pairs. A later analysis estimated false discovery rates by permuting HLA or CMV assignments 20 times. In a later analysis, co-occurring TCRs were grouped with DBSCAN, and TCRdist sequence similarity was added when clustering was performed within HLA-allele-positive subsets. For co-occurrence clustering, repertoires with fewer than 30,000 or more than 120,000 public chains were excluded, along with four to six repertoires with anomalous nucleotide sharing. TCRdb carries this immuneACCESS record with in-frame sequences only. Its versions omit some clonotypes, under half of them owing to an unresolved V gene in the studies checked, with the rest unexplained. The V and J calls and the clone size are those of that table, but D and trimming were determined from the DNA. For this sample there are about 200,000 clones; roughly 80% appear just once. The ten largest make up about 3% of the sample.

The paper as a whole reports these results and caveats: Because some donors lacked HLA typing at each locus, the association tests relied only on the typed subset. The sequencing pipeline was judged likely to have produced a cluster of highly shared sequence variants as a technical artifact. In the study, 150 to 200 TCR beta chains were listed as associated with cytomegalovirus. The classifier was reported to diagnose cytomegalovirus status with high specificity and sensitivity in both the original cohort and the validation cohort. This cohort had only TCR beta chains sequenced, and the lack of alpha or paired-chain data limited which features could be detected. Because the 87-base-pair reads could not distinguish some IMGT-functional V segments, including TRBV6-2 and TRBV6-3, those segments were excluded. Most TCR sequences were observed very rarely across donors, whereas some public TCRs were present in many individuals. According to a later analysis, parvovirus B19, influenza, CMV and Epstein-Barr virus appeared linked to several top co-occurrence clusters. In vitro tests confirmed that a few of the cytomegalovirus-associated TCR beta chains recognize cytomegalovirus antigens. Fewer than 20 rarely observed V segments, including chromosome 9 orphons, were excluded from the earlier analysis of about 600 of the donors because counts were too low. A further reported finding was that TCR beta sequences accurately predicted the HLA-A and HLA-B alleles for most subjects in the first cohort. A later genetic analysis associated a missense DCLRE1C variant with V-gene and J-gene trimming of TCR beta chains, and an independent cohort replicated the association. CMV serostatus was the only immune exposure information available for the cohort. Presence/absence analyses assumed roughly uniform sequencing depth across donors, an assumption that may not hold. An earlier analysis of some 560 of the donors showed that most TCR beta V segments appeared in productive rearrangements either about 90% or about 30% of the time, which broadly matched IMGT annotations. A later analysis found that TCR association rates varied across HLA loci, with DRB1 alleles showing the most associated TCRs and HLA-C alleles the fewest. Strong co-occurrence of HLA alleles, especially DR and DQ, made assigning TCR associations to individual alleles difficult. The authors suggested that the approach could potentially be extended to other disease states and immunological phenotypes. At a false discovery rate of 0.05, a later analysis linked 16,951 TCR beta sequences to specific HLA alleles. Most CMV-associated TCR beta chains appeared to be HLA-restricted in a later analysis, and the HLA associations seemed to be driven largely by CMV exposure. According to a later genetic analysis, donors in an Asian-associated ancestry cluster had fewer N-insertions in productive TCRs than the approximately 670-donor mean. A later analysis found that HLA-associated TCR beta chains were more clonally expanded and had lower generation probabilities than equally common non-associated chains. Linkage disequilibrium might explain the correlated functional status among segregating V segments, but an unknown experimental factor could not be ruled out.

Sequencing was done on a sample of PBMCs. The TCR originated in a man aged 30 to 39 in good health and CMV-seronegative. Here the chain combines TRBV11-1 and TRBJ2-7; the D region possibly corresponds to TRBD2 (6 bases align). The CDR3 has the sequence CASSLNPPGSSYEQYF. The DNA sequence is given as TGTGCCAGCAGCTTAAATCCCCCCGGGAGCTCCTACGAGCAGTACTTC.